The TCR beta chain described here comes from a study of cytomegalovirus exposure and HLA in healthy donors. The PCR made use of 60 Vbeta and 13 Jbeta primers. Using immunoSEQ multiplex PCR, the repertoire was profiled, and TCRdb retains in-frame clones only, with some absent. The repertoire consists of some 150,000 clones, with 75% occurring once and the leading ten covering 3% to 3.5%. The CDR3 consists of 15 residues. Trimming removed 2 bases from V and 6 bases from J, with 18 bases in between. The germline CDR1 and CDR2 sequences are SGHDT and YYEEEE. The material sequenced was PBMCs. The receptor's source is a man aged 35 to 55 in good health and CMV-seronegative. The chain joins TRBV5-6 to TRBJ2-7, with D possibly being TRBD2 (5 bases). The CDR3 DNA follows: TGTGCCAGCAGCTTAAGTCCGGGGATTGCGGGCGAGCAGTACTTC. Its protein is CASSLSPGIAGEQYF.